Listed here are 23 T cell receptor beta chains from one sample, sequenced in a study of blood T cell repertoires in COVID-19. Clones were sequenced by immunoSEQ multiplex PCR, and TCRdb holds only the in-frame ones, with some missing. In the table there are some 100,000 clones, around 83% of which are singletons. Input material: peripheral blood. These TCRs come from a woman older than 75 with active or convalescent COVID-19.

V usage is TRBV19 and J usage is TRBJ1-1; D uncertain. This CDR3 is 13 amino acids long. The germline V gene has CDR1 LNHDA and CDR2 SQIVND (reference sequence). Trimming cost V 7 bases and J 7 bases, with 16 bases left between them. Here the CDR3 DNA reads TGTGCCAGTAAAAGCGGCAGCTCCAATGAAGCTTTCTTT. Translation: CASKSGSSNEAFF.

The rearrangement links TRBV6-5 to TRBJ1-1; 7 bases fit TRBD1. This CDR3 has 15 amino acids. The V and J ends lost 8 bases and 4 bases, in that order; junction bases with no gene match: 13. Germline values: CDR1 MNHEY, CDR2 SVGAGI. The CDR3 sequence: CASVPRPQGVTEAFF. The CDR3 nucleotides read TGTGCCAGCGTACCCCGGCCGCAGGGGGTCACTGAAGCTTTCTTT.

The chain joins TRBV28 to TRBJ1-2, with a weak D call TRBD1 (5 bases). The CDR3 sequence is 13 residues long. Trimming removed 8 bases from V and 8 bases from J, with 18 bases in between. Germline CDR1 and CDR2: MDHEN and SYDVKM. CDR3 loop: CASFWGVDNGYTF. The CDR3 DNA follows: TGTGCCAGCTTCTGGGGGGTAGATAACGGCTACACCTTC.

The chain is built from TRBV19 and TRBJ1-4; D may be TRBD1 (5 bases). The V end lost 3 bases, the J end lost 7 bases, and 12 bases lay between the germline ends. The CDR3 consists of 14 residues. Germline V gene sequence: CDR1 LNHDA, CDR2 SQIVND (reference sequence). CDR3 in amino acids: CASSIAGYGEKLFF. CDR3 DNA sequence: TGTGCCAGTAGTATCGCAGGGTACGGTGAAAAACTGTTTTTT.

DNA for the CDR3: TGTGCCAGCAGTTGGGAGGCAGGAACTAACACTGAAGCTTTCTTT. The encoded protein is CASSWEAGTNTEAFF. The rearrangement links TRBV6-5 to TRBJ1-1; the D is unclear. The germline V gene has CDR1 MNHEY and CDR2 SVGAGI. This CDR3 comprises 15 residues. V lost 4 bases and J lost 2, with 14 bases in between.

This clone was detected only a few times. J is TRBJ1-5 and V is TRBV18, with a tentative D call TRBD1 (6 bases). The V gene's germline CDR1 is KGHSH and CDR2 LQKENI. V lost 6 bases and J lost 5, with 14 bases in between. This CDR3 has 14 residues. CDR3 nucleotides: TGTGCCAGCTCGACTACAGGGTCGGATCAGCCCCAGCATTTT. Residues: CASSTTGSDQPQHF. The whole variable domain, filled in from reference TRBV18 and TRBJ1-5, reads NAGVMQNPRHLVRRRGQEARLRCSPMKGHSHVYWYRQLPEEGLKFMVYLQKENIIDESGMPKERFSAEFPKEGPSILRIQQVVRGDSAAYFCASSTTGSDQPQHFGDGTRLSIL.

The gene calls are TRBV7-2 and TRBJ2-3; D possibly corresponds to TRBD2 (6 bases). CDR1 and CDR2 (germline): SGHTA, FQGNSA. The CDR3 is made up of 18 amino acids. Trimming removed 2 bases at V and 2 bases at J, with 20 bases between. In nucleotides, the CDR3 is TGTGCCAGCAGCTTATCTTGGTCTGGGACTGGGAACACAGATACGCAGTATTTT. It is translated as CASSLSWSGTGNTDTQYF. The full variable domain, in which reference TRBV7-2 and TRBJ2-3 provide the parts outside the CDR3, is GAGVSQSPSNKVTEKGKDVELRCDPISGHTALYWYRQSLGQGLEFLIYFQGNSAPDKSGLPSDRFSAERTGGSVSTLTIQRTQQEDSAVYLCASSLSWSGTGNTDTQYFGPGTRLTVL.

The CDR3 loop reads CAISGRGLDGWEQYF. The CDR3 bases are TGTGCCATCAGTGGGCGGGGGCTAGACGGCTGGGAGCAGTACTTC. The chain is built from TRBV10-3 and TRBJ2-7, with D possibly TRBD2 on 7 matching bases. Between the trimmed V and J ends, which lost 4 bases and 7 bases, there was a span of 20 bases. This CDR3 is built from 15 residues. The germline V gene has CDR1 ENHRY and CDR2 SYGVKD.

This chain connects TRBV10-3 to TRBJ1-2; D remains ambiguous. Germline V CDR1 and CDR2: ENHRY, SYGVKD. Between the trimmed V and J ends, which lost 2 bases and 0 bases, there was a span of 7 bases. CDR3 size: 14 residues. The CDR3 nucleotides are TGTGCCATCAGTGAGGCAGGTTCTAACTATGGCTACACCTTC. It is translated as CAISEAGSNYGYTF.

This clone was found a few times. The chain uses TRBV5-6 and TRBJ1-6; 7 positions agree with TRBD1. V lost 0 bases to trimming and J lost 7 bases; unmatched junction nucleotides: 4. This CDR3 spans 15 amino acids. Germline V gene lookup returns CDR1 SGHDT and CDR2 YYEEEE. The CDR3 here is CASSLDRGMNSPLHF. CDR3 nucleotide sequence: TGTGCCAGCAGCTTGGACAGGGGTATGAATTCACCCCTCCACTTT. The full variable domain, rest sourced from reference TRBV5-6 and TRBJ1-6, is DAGVTQSPTHLIKTRGQQVTLRCSPKSGHDTVSWYQQALGQGPQFIFQYYEEEERQRGNFPDRFSGHQFPNYSSELNVNALLLGDSALYLCASSLDRGMNSPLHFGNGTRLTVT.

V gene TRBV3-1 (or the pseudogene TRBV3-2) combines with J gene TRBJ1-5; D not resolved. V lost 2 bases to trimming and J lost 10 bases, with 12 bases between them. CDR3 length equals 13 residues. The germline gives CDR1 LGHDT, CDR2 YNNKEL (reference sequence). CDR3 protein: CASSQLALGPQHF. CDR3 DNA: TGTGCCAGCAGCCAATTGGCTCTAGGCCCCCAGCATTTT.

CDR3 DNA: TGTGCCAGCAGCTTAGAGTCGAGGGACTACAATGAGCAGTTCTTC. Protein sequence: CASSLESRDYNEQFF. The rearrangement joins TRBV7-2 to TRBJ2-1, with a possible D match to TRBD2 (5 bases). CDR3 length equals 15 residues. The V gene lost 1 base and the J gene lost 3 bases, with 10 bases spanning the gap. Germline CDR1 and CDR2: SGHTA and FQGNSA.

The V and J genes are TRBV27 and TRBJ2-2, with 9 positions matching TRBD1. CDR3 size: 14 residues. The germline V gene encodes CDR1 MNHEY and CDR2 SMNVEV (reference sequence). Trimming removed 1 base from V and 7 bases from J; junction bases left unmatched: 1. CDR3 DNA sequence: TGTGCCAGCAGTTTATACAGGGGGCACGGGGAGCTGTTTTTT. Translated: CASSLYRGHGELFF.

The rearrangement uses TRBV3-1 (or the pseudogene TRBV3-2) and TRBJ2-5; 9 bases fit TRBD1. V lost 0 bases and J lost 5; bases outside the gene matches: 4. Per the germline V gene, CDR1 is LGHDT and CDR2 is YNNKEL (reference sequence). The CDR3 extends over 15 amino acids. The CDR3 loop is CASSQEGTGFETQYF. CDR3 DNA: TGTGCCAGCAGCCAAGAGGGGACAGGGTTTGAGACCCAGTACTTC.

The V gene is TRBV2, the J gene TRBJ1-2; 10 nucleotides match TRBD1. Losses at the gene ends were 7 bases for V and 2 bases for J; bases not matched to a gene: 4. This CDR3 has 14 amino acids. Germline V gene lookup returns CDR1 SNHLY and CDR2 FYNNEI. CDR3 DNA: TGTGCCAGCATGACAGGGGGCGCCAACTATGGCTACACCTTC. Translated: CASMTGGANYGYTF.

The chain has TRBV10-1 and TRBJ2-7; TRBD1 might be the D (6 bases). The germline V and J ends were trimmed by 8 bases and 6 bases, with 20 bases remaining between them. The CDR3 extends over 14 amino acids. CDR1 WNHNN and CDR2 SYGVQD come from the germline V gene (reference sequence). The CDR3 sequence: CASSRQDPKGEQYF. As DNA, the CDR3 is TGCGCCAGCTCACGACAGGACCCCAAGGGCGAGCAGTACTTC.

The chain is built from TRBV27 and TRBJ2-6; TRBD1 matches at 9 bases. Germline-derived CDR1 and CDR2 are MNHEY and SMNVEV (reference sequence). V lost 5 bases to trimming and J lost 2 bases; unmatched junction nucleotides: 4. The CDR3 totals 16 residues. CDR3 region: CASSHGTGTGANVLTF. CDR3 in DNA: TGTGCCAGCAGTCATGGGACAGGGACTGGGGCCAACGTCCTGACTTTC.

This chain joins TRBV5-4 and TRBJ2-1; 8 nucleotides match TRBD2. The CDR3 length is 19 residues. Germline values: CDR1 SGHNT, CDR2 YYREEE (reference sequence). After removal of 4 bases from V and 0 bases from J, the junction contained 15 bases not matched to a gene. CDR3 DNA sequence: TGTGCCAGCAGCCCGGGAGGGCCTACTAGCAGGAGCTCCTACAATGAGCAGTTCTTC. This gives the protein CASSPGGPTSRSSYNEQFF.

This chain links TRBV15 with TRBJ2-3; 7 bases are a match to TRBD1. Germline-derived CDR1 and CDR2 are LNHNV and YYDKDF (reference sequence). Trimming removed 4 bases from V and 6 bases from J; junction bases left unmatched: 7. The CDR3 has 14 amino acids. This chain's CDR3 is CATSTKGQSDTQYF. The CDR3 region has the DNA TGTGCCACCAGCACCAAGGGACAGTCTGATACGCAGTATTTT.

The CDR3 DNA sequence: TGTGCCAGTAGTACCGGTCCGCTGAACACTGAAGCTTTCTTT. Its translation: CASSTGPLNTEAFF. The J gene is TRBJ1-1, the V gene TRBV19; D gene uncertain. Trimming removed 4 bases from V and 0 bases from J, with 9 bases in between. The CDR3 loop spans 14 amino acids. CDR1 is LNHDA and CDR2 is SQIVND in the germline V gene (reference sequence).

The CDR3 DNA reads TGCAGTGCTAGTAGCGACAGAAATGATGGCTACACCTTC. Its protein product is CSASSDRNDGYTF. The rearrangement uses TRBV20-1 and TRBJ1-2, with a possible D match to TRBD1 (5 bases). The length of the CDR3 is 13 residues. V lost 3 bases and J 6 bases, leaving 14 bases between the germline ends. CDR1 is DFQATT, CDR2 SNEGSKA, per germline (reference sequence).

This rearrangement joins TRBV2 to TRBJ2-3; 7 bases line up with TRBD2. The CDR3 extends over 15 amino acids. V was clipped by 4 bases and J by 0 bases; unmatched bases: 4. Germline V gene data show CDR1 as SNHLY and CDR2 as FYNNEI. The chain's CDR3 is CASSVERGSTDTQYF. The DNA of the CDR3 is TGTGCCAGCAGTGTAGAGCGGGGAAGCACAGATACGCAGTATTTT.

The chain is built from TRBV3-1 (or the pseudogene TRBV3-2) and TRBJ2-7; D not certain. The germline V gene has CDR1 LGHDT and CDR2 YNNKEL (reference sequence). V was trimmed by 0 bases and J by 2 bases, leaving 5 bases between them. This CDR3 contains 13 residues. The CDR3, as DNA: TGTGCCAGCAGCCAAGATGAGGCCTACGAGCAGTACTTC. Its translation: CASSQDEAYEQYF.